These 16 T cell receptor beta chains came from one sample sequenced in a study of T cell repertoires in aging, cancer and after chemotherapy (dated by TCRdb to between 2019 and 2020). These reads were obtained on an Illumina MiSeq. Rearranged TRB sequences spanning V, D and J segments were amplified by multiplex touch-down PCR using a mixed TRB-A/B primer pool. The raw public reads went through TCRdb reprocessing: fastp at Q25, MiXCR clone calling, in-frame beta chains kept. Each record represents a unique CDR3 protein, reported with the most common genes and DNA among its rows. The sample yields 10,000 to 15,000 distinct CDR3 sequences; 35% were counted once. Just over 6.5% of the sample is held by the ten biggest clonotypes. TCR beta rearrangements were amplified from genomic DNA isolated from peripheral blood, not from sorted cells or RNA. The sample was blood. Receptor source: a human donor in good health. The donor label of this sample is uncertain.

This clonotype was recorded a few times. The chain links TRBV6-5 to TRBJ1-4; D not resolved. V was clipped by 7 bases and J by 8 bases, with 5 bases between them. The CDR3 covers 10 residues. Germline CDR1 reads MNHEY; CDR2 reads SVGAGI. The CDR3 here is CASIPEKLFF. The CDR3 coding sequence is TGTGCCAGCATTCCAGAAAAACTGTTTTTT.

This chain joins TRBV18 and TRBJ1-5; no clear D. The CDR3 consists of 14 residues. The germline V gene has CDR1 KGHSH and CDR2 LQKENI. Trimming left V 3 bases short and J 0 bases short, with 6 bases between. The CDR3 region has the DNA TGTGCCAGCTCACCGGGTTCTAGCAATCAGCCCCAGCATTTT. Translated, it gives CASSPGSSNQPQHF.

This clonotype was counted between two and nine times. V is TRBV30 and J is TRBJ1-3, with D unresolved. The CDR3 is 13 residues long. The V end lost 0 bases, the J end lost 3 bases, and 6 bases lay between the germline ends. Germline CDR1 and CDR2: GTSNPN and SVGIG (reference sequence). The CDR3 DNA reads as TGTGCCTGGAGTGTACTGAATGGAAACACCATATATTTT. Its protein product is CAWSVLNGNTIYF.

There are a few counts of this clonotype. This sequence joins TRBV24-1 and TRBJ2-1, with 9 bases fitting TRBD2. The CDR3 sequence is 16 residues long. V trimming: 5 bases; J trimming: 5 bases; junction bases outside the gene matches: 9. Germline values: CDR1 KGHDR, CDR2 SFDVKD. The CDR3 sequence is CATSGAKRGDDNEQFF. Here the CDR3 DNA reads TGTGCCACCAGTGGCGCTAAGCGGGGGGATGACAATGAGCAGTTCTTC.

By sample fraction, this clonotype is medium-sized. The chain couples TRBV19 to TRBJ2-2; D call uncertain. V lost 9 bases to trimming and J lost 6 bases, with 8 bases between them. Germline V gives CDR1 LNHDA, CDR2 SQIVND (reference sequence). This CDR3 has 11 residues. CDR3 in DNA: TGTGCCAGCTGGAGTTCCGGGGAGCTGTTTTTT. It translates to CASWSSGELFF.

This clonotype came up a few times. The rearrangement uses TRBV6-5 and TRBJ1-2, with D hard to call. The length of the CDR3 is 14 residues. Trimming took off 2 bases at V and 6 bases at J, with 13 bases between the two ends. The V gene's germline CDR1 is MNHEY and CDR2 SVGAGI. The chain's CDR3 is CASSYRSSSNGYTF. The CDR3, as DNA: TGTGCCAGCAGTTACAGATCCTCATCCAATGGCTACACCTTC.

The rearrangement uses TRBV19 and TRBJ2-3; possibly TRBD1 for D (6 bases). CDR1 and CDR2 from the germline V gene are LNHDA and SQIVND (reference sequence). The CDR3 consists of 12 residues. The germline V and J ends were trimmed by 6 bases and 8 bases, with 12 bases remaining between them. CDR3 nucleotide sequence: TGTGCCAGTAGAACACAGGGAGCTACGCAGTATTTT. Protein sequence: CASRTQGATQYF.

The chain couples TRBV30 to TRBJ1-1; D not certain. Trimming took off 1 base at V and 0 bases at J, with 3 bases between the two ends. This CDR3 has 12 amino acids. Germline CDR1 and CDR2: GTSNPN and SVGIG (reference sequence). This chain's CDR3 is CAWSDLNTEAFF. Here the CDR3 DNA reads TGTGCCTGGAGTGATCTGAACACTGAAGCTTTCTTT.

This CDR3 is CAWLRDRGPYEQYF. The CDR3 DNA reads TGTGCCTGGCTCCGGGACAGGGGTCCCTACGAGCAGTACTTC. This chain joins TRBV30 and TRBJ2-7, with 10 bases lining up with TRBD1. Germline V CDR1 and CDR2: GTSNPN, SVGIG (reference sequence). V lost 5 bases, J lost 2 bases, and 6 bases stayed unmatched. This CDR3 spans 14 amino acids.

This chain joins TRBV24-1 and TRBJ2-2; possibly TRBD1 for D (6 bases). Germline loops: CDR1 KGHDR, CDR2 SFDVKD. V was cut by 3 bases and J by 3 bases, with 10 bases left in between. The length of the CDR3 is 15 residues. In DNA, the CDR3 is TGTGCCACCAGTGATGGGACAAGGGACACCGGGGAGCTGTTTTTT. It yields the protein CATSDGTRDTGELFF.

This clonotype is medium-sized within its sample. The V call is TRBV5-6, the J call TRBJ2-2; D gene unclear. V gave up 10 bases and J gave up 2 bases, with 12 bases separating them. Germline V CDR1 and CDR2: SGHDT, YYEEEE. The CDR3 contains 13 residues. The chain's CDR3 is CASRRLNTGELFF. DNA of the CDR3: TGTGCCTCCCGTCGCCTCAACACCGGGGAGCTGTTTTTT.

This clonotype was detected only a few times. The chain recombines TRBV6-1 with TRBJ2-7; TRBD1 agrees at 9 bases. This CDR3 contains 13 residues. Per the germline V gene, CDR1 is MNHNS and CDR2 is SASEGT. V shed 4 bases, J shed 5 bases, and the junction held 3 bases outside the gene matches. The CDR3 region is CASSVTGGNEQYF. DNA of the CDR3: TGTGCCAGCAGTGTAACAGGGGGCAACGAGCAGTACTTC.

This clonotype was recorded a few times. This sequence joins TRBV19 and TRBJ2-7, with TRBD1 matching over 8 bases. Germline CDR1 is LNHDA and CDR2 is SQIVND (reference sequence). The CDR3 runs to 15 residues. V lost 2 bases and J lost 4; bases outside the gene matches: 7. In DNA, the CDR3 is TGTGCCAGTAGTATACAGGGGGCCGGCTTGTACGAGCAGTACTTC. Its translation: CASSIQGAGLYEQYF.

The sample holds a few counts of this clonotype. The chain has TRBV27 and TRBJ1-3; no clear D. CDR1 is MNHEY and CDR2 is SMNVEV in the germline V gene (reference sequence). The CDR3 loop spans 11 amino acids. Trimming cost V 9 bases and J 4 bases, with 7 bases left between them. In DNA form, the CDR3 reads TGTGCCAGTGGCAACGGAAACACCATATATTTT. It encodes CASGNGNTIYF.

The chain employs TRBV24-1 and TRBJ2-5; the match to TRBD2 covers 10 bases. Germline V gene data show CDR1 as KGHDR and CDR2 as SFDVKD. The ends lost 2 bases at V and 5 bases at J; junction bases unmatched: 7. This CDR3 has 16 residues. The CDR3 nucleotides read TGTGCCACCAGTGATTCTACTAGCGGGGCCAGGGAGACCCAGTACTTC. This sequence encodes CATSDSTSGARETQYF.

As DNA, the CDR3 is TGTGCCAGCAGTTCCCCAGGGAAAGAGCAGTACTTC. This gives the protein CASSSPGKEQYF. The chain joins TRBV27 to TRBJ2-7; D perhaps matches TRBD1 (5 bases). This CDR3 contains 12 residues. Germline-derived CDR1 and CDR2 are MNHEY and SMNVEV (reference sequence). V lost 4 bases and J lost 7, with 11 bases in between.